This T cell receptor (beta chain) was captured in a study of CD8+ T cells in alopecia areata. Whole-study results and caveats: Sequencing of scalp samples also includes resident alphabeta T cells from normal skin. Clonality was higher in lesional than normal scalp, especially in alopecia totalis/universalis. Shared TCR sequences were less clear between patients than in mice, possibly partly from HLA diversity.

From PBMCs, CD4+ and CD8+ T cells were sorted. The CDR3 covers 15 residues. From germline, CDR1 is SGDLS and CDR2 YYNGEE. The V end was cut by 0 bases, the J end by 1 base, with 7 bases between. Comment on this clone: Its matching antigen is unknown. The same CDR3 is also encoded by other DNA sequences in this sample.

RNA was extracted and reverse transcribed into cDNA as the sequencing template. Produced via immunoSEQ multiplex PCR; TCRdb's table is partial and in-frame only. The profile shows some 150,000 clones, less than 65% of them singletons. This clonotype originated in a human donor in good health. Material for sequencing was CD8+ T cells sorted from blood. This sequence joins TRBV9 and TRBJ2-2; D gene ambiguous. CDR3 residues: CASSVATVNTGELFF. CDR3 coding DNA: TGTGCCAGCAGCGTAGCAACGGTGAACACCGGGGAGCTGTTTTTT.